This section outlines one T cell receptor beta chain sequence together with its context. These data are taken from a study of blood T cells in healthy people across ages. Next came a second PCR, run for about 6 to 12 cycles, which used a sample-barcoded 5' primer along with a J-beta primer mix. TCRdb re-called the 5' RACE reads with MiXCR, one entry per CDR3 protein. The data hold hundreds of thousands of distinct CDR3 sequences, with 55% to 75% observed a single time. In germline, CDR1 is SGDLS, CDR2 YYNGEE. Trimming cost V 2 bases and J 6 bases, with 8 bases left between them. This CDR3 comprises 12 residues.

V and J are TRBV9 and TRBJ1-2; no clear D gene. The source of this sequence is a man younger than 45 in good health. The source material was blood. The CDR3 is CASSVGKDGYTF. CDR3 coding DNA: TGTGCCAGCAGCGTGGGCAAGGATGGCTACACCTTC. The complete variable domain, with remaining parts taken from reference TRBV9 and TRBJ1-2, reads DSGVTQTPKHLITATGQRVTLRCSPRSGDLSVYWYQQSLDQGLQFLIQYYNGEERAKGNILERFSAQQFPDLHSELNLSSLELGDSALYFCASSVGKDGYTFGSGTRLTVV.